The sequence of this T cell receptor (beta chain) was determined in a study of long-term antiretroviral therapy in people with HIV. Findings and limits, study-wide: Clonal populations expanded prior to ART predominated within the repertoire at all time points. Sampling of blood ran from the mid-2000s to the late 2010s, and older ART regimens were possibly in use. Diversity remained lower than transplant donor controls, even though it increased after ART.

Samples were assayed with immunoSEQ v3.0 at survey level. Sequenced by immunoSEQ multiplex PCR; TCRdb stores in-frame clones only, minus some. The table includes 20,000 to 25,000 clones, roughly 80% detected once. In regard to this clone: Its matching antigen is unknown.

CDR1 PRHDT and CDR2 FYEKMQ come from the germline V gene (reference sequence). The CDR3 runs to 14 residues. V lost 3 bases and J 6 bases, leaving 12 bases between the germline ends. The rearrangement uses TRBV13 and TRBJ1-5; D gene uncertain. The TCR comes from a man aged 35 to 55 with HIV. The sequencing here drew on unsorted PBMCs, taken 1.6 years after starting antiretroviral therapy. The chain's CDR3 is CASSLGSGGQPQHF. CDR3 nucleotide sequence: TGTGCCAGCAGCTTGGGATCAGGAGGTCAGCCCCAGCATTTT.